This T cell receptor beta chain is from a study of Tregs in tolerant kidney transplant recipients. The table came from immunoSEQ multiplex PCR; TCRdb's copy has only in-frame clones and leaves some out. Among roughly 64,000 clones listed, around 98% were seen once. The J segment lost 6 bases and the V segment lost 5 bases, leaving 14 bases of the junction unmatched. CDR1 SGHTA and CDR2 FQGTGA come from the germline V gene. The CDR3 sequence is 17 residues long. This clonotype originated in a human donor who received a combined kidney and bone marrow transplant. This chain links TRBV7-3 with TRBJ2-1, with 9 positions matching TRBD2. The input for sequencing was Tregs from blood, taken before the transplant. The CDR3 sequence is CASSTIHLAGSPNEQFF. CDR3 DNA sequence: TGTGCCAGCAGCACCATACACCTAGCGGGGAGCCCCAATGAGCAGTTCTTC.